The present T cell receptor (beta chain) was sequenced within a study of T cell changes during pregnancy in multiple sclerosis. CDR1 and CDR2 from the germline V gene are GTSNPN and SVGIG (reference sequence). CDR3 size: 15 residues. Unmatched junction bases numbered 9, after V lost 3 bases and J lost 5 bases. The table came from immunoSEQ multiplex PCR; TCRdb's copy has only in-frame clones and leaves some out. The sample lists 70,000 to 100,000 clones, 80% to 95% occurring once. This clone was detected once. Sequences were derived from peripheral blood, sampled in the first trimester of pregnancy. The chain couples TRBV30 to TRBJ2-2, with TRBD2 matching 7 bases. The source of this sequence is a female donor with multiple sclerosis, enrolled in a pregnancy study. This CDR3 is CAWSPGGRGTGELFF. The CDR3 DNA sequence: TGTGCCTGGAGCCCCGGGGGGAGGGGAACCGGGGAGCTGTTTTTT.